The clone carrying this TCR beta chain was picked up one time. Its cognate antigen is unknown. TCRdb re-called the reads with MiXCR, one entry per CDR3 protein. This sample has 750,000 to 900,000 distinct CDR3 sequences, with approximately 32% found just once. The CDR3 extends over 13 amino acids. Deletions cut 6 bases from V and 4 bases from J, with 10 bases between. The germline V gene has CDR1 SNHLY and CDR2 FYNNEI. The data were obtained in a study of T cell repertoires in cytomegalovirus infection. In the study overall: Alongside well-studied HLA-B-restricted CMV epitopes, recently identified HLA-C-restricted CMV epitopes were also used. Indications of both CMV infection and matching HLA type were provided by public TCR beta signatures. Study-wide findings and caveats: HLA-C-restricted, CMV-specific TCR beta clonotypes were dominant ex vivo. Of the TCR beta families, the public ones yielded a cumulative frequency that identified carriers of CMV plus the relevant HLA.

V gene TRBV2 combines with J gene TRBJ2-1; maybe TRBD1 (6 bases). This material consisted of cultured CD8+ T cells from PBMCs, taken from culture after CMV antigen stimulation. The receptor was derived from a human donor in good health (CMV status not recorded). Some clones in this sample may be carry-over from other donors' samples. The CDR3 is CASRDSAYNEQFF. As DNA, the CDR3 is TGTGCCAGCAGGGACAGTGCTTACAATGAGCAGTTCTTC.